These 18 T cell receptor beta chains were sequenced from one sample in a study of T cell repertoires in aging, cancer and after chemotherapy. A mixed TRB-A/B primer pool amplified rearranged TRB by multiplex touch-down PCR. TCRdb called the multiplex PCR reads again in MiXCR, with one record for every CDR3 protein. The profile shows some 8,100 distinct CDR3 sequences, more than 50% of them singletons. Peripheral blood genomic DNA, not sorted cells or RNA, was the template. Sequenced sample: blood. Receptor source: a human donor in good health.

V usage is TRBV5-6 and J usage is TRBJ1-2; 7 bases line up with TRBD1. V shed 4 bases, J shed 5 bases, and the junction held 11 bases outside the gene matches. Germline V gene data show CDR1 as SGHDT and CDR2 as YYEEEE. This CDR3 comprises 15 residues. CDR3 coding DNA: TGTGCCAGCAGCCGGGGGGGGGACAGAGCTTATGGCTACACCTTC. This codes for CASSRGGDRAYGYTF.

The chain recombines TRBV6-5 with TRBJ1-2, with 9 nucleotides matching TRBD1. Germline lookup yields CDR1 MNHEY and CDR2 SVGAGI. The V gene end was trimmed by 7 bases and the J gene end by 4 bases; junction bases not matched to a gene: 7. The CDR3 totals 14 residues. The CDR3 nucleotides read TGTGCCAGCAAGGGACAGGGTGACGGCTATGGCTACACCTTC. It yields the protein CASKGQGDGYGYTF.

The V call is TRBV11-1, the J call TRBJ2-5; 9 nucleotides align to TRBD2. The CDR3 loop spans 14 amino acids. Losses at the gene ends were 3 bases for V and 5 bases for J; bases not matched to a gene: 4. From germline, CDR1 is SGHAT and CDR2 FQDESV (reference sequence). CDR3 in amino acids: CASSLGLAQETQYF. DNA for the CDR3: TGTGCCAGCAGCTTGGGACTAGCTCAGGAGACCCAGTACTTC.

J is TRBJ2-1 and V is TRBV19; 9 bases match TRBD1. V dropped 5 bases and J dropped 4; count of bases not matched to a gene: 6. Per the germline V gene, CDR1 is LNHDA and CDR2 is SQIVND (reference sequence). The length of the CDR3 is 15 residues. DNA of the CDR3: TGTGCCAGTAGTCCAGGGACAGGGATATACAATGAGCAGTTCTTC. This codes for CASSPGTGIYNEQFF.

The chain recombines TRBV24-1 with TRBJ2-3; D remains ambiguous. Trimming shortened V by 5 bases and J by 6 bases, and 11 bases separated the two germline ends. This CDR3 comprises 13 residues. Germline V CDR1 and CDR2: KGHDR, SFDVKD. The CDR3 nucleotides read TGTGCCACCAGTGGGGGTGACGGGGATACGCAGTATTTT. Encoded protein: CATSGGDGDTQYF.

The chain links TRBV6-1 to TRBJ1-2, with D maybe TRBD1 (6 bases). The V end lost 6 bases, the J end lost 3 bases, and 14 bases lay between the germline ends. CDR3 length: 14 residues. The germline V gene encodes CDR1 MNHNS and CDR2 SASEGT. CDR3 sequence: CASRASGVDYGYTF. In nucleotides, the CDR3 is TGTGCCAGCAGGGCTTCAGGGGTCGACTATGGCTACACCTTC.

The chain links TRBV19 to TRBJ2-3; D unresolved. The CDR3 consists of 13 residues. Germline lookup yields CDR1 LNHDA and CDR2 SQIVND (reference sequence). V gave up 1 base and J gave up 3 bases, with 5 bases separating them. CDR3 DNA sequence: TGTGCCAGTAGTATAGGTTCGACAGATACGCAGTATTTT. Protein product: CASSIGSTDTQYF.

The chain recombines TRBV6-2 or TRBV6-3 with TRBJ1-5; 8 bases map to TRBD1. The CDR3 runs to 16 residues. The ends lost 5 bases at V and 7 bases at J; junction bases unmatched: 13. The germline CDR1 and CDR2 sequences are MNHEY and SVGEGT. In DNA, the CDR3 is TGTGCCAGCAGTCCCTCTCCCGGACAGGGTGGGCAGCCCCAGCATTTT. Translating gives CASSPSPGQGGQPQHF.

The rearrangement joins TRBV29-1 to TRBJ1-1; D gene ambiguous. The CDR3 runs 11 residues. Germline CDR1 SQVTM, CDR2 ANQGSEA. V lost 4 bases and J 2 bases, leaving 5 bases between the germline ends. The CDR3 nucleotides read TGCAGCGTTGGGGTAAACACTGAAGCTTTCTTT. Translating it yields CSVGVNTEAFF. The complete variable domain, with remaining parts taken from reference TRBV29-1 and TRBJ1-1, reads SAVISQKPSRDICQRGTSLTIQCQVDSQVTMMFWYRQQPGQSLTLIATANQGSEATYESGFVIDKFPISRPNLTFSTLTVSNMSPEDSSIYLCSVGVNTEAFFGQGTRLTVV.

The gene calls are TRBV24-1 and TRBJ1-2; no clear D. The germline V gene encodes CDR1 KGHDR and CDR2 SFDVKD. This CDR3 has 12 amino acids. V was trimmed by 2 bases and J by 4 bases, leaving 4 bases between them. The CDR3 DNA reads TGTGCCACCAGTGATTCTGGCTATGGCTACACCTTC. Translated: CATSDSGYGYTF.

The CDR3 DNA reads TGTGCCAGCAGTTACTCCTATATGGGACCATCGGGGAGAGCTTTCTTT. As protein: CASSYSYMGPSGRAFF. V and J are TRBV6-5 and TRBJ1-1; the D gene is possibly TRBD1 (5 bases). V lost 0 bases to trimming and J lost 10 bases, with 21 bases between them. CDR3 length: 16 amino acids. The germline gives CDR1 MNHEY, CDR2 SVGAGI.

The CDR3 DNA is TGTGCCACCAGCCCGGGACTAGCGGGAGTCTCAGATACGCAGTATTTT. Residues: CATSPGLAGVSDTQYF. V gene TRBV15 combines with J gene TRBJ2-3, with 14 bases that match TRBD2. The ends lost 5 bases at V and 4 bases at J; junction bases unmatched: 5. The CDR3 length is 16 residues. Per the germline V gene, CDR1 is LNHNV and CDR2 is YYDKDF (reference sequence).

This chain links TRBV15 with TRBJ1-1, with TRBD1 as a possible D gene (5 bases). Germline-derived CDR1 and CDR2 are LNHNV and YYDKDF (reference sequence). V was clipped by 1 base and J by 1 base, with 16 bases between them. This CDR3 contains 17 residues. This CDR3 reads CATSRVVKDRRNTEAFF. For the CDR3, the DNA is TGTGCCACCAGCAGAGTGGTAAAAGACAGAAGGAACACTGAAGCTTTCTTT.

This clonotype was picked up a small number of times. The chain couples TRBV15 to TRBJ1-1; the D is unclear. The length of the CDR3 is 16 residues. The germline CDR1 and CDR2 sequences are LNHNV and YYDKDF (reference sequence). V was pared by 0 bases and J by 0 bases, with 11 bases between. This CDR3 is CATSRDYTALNTEAFF. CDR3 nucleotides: TGTGCCACCAGCAGAGATTACACAGCCTTGAACACTGAAGCTTTCTTT. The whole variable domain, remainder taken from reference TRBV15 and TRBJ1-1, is DAMVIQNPRYQVTQFGKPVTLSCSQTLNHNVMYWYQQKSSQAPKLLFHYYDKDFNNEADTPDNFQSRRPNTSFCFLDIRSPGLGDTAMYLCATSRDYTALNTEAFFGQGTRLTVV.

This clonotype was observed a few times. The CDR3 loop reads CASSPRGGSGYTF. The CDR3 DNA reads TGTGCCAGCTCACCAAGAGGGGGAAGTGGCTACACCTTC. The chain carries TRBV18 and TRBJ1-2; TRBD1 is a possible D gene (6 bases). V lost 2 bases to trimming and J lost 7 bases, with 11 bases between them. The CDR3 is made up of 13 amino acids. Germline-derived CDR1 and CDR2 are KGHSH and LQKENI.

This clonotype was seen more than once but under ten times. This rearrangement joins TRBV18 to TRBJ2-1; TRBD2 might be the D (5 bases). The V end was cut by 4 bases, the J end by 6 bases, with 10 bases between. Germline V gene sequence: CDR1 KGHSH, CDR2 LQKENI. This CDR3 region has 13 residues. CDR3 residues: CASSLGITNEQFF. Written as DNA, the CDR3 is TGTGCCAGCTCACTCGGGATCACCAATGAGCAGTTCTTC. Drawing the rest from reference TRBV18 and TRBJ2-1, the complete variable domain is NAGVMQNPRHLVRRRGQEARLRCSPMKGHSHVYWYRQLPEEGLKFMVYLQKENIIDESGMPKERFSAEFPKEGPSILRIQQVVRGDSAAYFCASSLGITNEQFFGPGTRLTVL.

The DNA of the CDR3 is TGTGCCAGCAGTGCGAGACAGGGGGCGGAGGGGGCCAACGTCCTGACTTTC. Translation gives CASSARQGAEGANVLTF. V and J are TRBV27 and TRBJ2-6; 10 positions match TRBD1. CDR3 length equals 17 residues. The V and J ends lost 5 bases and 4 bases, in that order; junction bases with no gene match: 8. Germline assignment: CDR1 MNHEY and CDR2 SMNVEV (reference sequence).

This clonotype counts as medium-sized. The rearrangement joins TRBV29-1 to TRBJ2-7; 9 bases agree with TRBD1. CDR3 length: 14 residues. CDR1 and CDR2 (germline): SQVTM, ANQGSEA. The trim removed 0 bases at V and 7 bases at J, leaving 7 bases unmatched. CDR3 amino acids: CSVEDGQGPREQYF. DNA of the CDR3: TGCAGCGTTGAAGATGGACAGGGGCCTCGGGAGCAGTACTTC.